Below are 21 T cell receptor beta chains sequenced from a single sample in a study of T cells in Graves' hyperthyroidism and ophthalmopathy. Using RNA transcripts as the source, TCR beta CDR3 regions were amplified. The primer set for the first-round RT-PCR of the TCR CDR3 was HTBI. Using its own MiXCR run on the multiplex PCR reads, TCRdb lists one record per CDR3 protein. The profile shows 300,000 to 450,000 distinct CDR3 sequences, around a sixth of them singletons. What was sequenced was blood. These receptors all stem from a woman in her late teens or twenties with Graves' hyperthyroidism that later progressed to Graves' ophthalmopathy.

This clonotype has more than one count but fewer than ten. This sequence joins TRBV6-1 and TRBJ2-2; the D gene is possibly TRBD1 (5 bases). This CDR3 has 13 residues. From germline, CDR1 is MNHNS and CDR2 SASEGT. V was shortened by 3 bases and J by 7 bases, with 9 bases between the two germline ends. The CDR3 loop is CASSDRRVGELFF. DNA for the CDR3: TGTGCCAGCAGTGATCGCAGGGTCGGGGAGCTGTTTTTT.

The chain is built from TRBV29-1 and TRBJ1-2; perhaps TRBD1 as D (5 bases). Trimming stripped 1 base from V and 6 bases from J, with 6 bases between. CDR1 and CDR2 from the germline V gene are SQVTM and ANQGSEA. The CDR3 extends over 11 amino acids. Here the CDR3 DNA reads TGCAGCGTTGAAGCCAGGGATGGCTACACCTTC. It encodes CSVEARDGYTF. The full variable domain, its missing parts supplied by reference TRBV29-1 and TRBJ1-2, is SAVISQKPSRDICQRGTSLTIQCQVDSQVTMMFWYRQQPGQSLTLIATANQGSEATYESGFVIDKFPISRPNLTFSTLTVSNMSPEDSSIYLCSVEARDGYTFGSGTRLTVV.

This clonotype was recorded a few times. The chain combines TRBV28 with TRBJ2-7; D is perhaps TRBD1 (5 bases). Germline V gene sequence: CDR1 MDHEN, CDR2 SYDVKM. This CDR3 is 14 amino acids long. V gave up 2 bases and J gave up 2 bases, with 10 bases separating them. The CDR3 DNA is TGTGCCAGCAGTTTAGTGGACACTCCCTACGAGCAGTACTTC. This translates into CASSLVDTPYEQYF. Full variable domain (rest looked up from reference TRBV28 and TRBJ2-7): DVKVTQSSRYLVKRTGEKVFLECVQDMDHENMFWYRQDPGLGLRLIYFSYDVKMKEKGDIPEGYSVSREKKERFSLILESASTNQTSMYLCASSLVDTPYEQYFGPGTRLTVT.

This clonotype was observed at least ten times. The V call is TRBV7-8, the J call TRBJ2-1; TRBD1 might be the D (6 bases). The CDR3 sequence is 17 residues long. Germline V gives CDR1 SGHVS, CDR2 FQNEAQ. V was trimmed by 4 bases and J by 5 bases, leaving 21 bases between them. The CDR3 DNA reads as TGTGCCAGCAGCTGGATAGGTAGGACAGCCCCGGACAATGAGCAGTTCTTC. This sequence encodes CASSWIGRTAPDNEQFF.

This clonotype was seen many times. V and J are TRBV5-6 and TRBJ2-3; TRBD1 matches 9 bases. With 0 bases clipped from V and 1 base from J, the junction kept 3 bases outside the gene matches. The length of the CDR3 is 16 residues. Looked up from germline, CDR1 is SGHDT and CDR2 is YYEEEE. DNA for the CDR3: TGTGCCAGCAGCTTGGACAGGGGGCAGGGCACAGATACGCAGTATTTT. Residues: CASSLDRGQGTDTQYF.

The chain carries TRBV7-2 and TRBJ2-7; 7 positions match TRBD1. Germline V gives CDR1 SGHTA, CDR2 FQGNSA. The CDR3 runs to 15 residues. V lost 3 bases, J lost 3 bases, and 8 bases stayed unmatched. The CDR3 coding sequence is TGTGCCAGCAGCTTCGCCGGGACAGATTACTACGAGCAGTACTTC. It yields the protein CASSFAGTDYYEQYF.

The table lists this clonotype with many counts. The V and J genes are TRBV11-2 and TRBJ2-2; 8 nucleotides line up with TRBD1. Germline lookup yields CDR1 SGHAT and CDR2 FQNNGV. With V trimmed by 5 bases and J by 4 bases, 12 bases remained unmatched. The CDR3 sequence is 17 residues long. The CDR3 DNA follows: TGTGCCAGCAGCAAACGACAGGGGTTACAGCCCACCGGGGAGCTGTTTTTT. This gives the protein CASSKRQGLQPTGELFF.

Here the CDR3 reads CSARRGDGRDEQFF. CDR3 coding DNA: TGCAGTGCTCGTCGGGGGGATGGGAGAGATGAGCAGTTCTTC. This rearrangement joins TRBV20-1 to TRBJ2-1; TRBD2 aligns across 7 bases. V dropped 5 bases and J dropped 8; count of bases not matched to a gene: 12. The CDR3 contains 14 residues. Germline CDR1 and CDR2: DFQATT and SNEGSKA (reference sequence).

Only a few counts were recorded for this clonotype. The chain recombines TRBV6-1 with TRBJ2-7; D is uncertain. This CDR3 region has 11 residues. Trimming pared 6 bases from V and 4 bases from J, leaving 7 bases between. The germline V gene has CDR1 MNHNS and CDR2 SASEGT. Written as DNA, the CDR3 is TGTGCCAGCAGGGCTCGTTACGAGCAGTACTTC. Its translation is CASRARYEQYF.

In its sample, this clonotype was seen a few times. The chain combines TRBV4-1 with TRBJ1-3; D unresolved. Germline assignment: CDR1 MGHRA and CDR2 YSYEKL. Trimming pared 4 bases from V and 0 bases from J, leaving 16 bases between. This CDR3 region has 17 residues. The CDR3 is CASSPTGRGSSGNTIYF. The CDR3, as DNA: TGCGCCAGCAGCCCCACCGGCCGAGGATCCTCTGGAAACACCATATATTTT.

The V call is TRBV2, the J call TRBJ2-7; D tentatively fits TRBD1 or TRBD2 (5 bases each). V was trimmed by 8 bases and J by 3 bases, leaving 20 bases between them. CDR1 and CDR2 (germline): SNHLY, FYNNEI. The CDR3 consists of 15 residues. The CDR3 sequence is CASEGLTGRYYEQYF. The CDR3 DNA reads as TGTGCCAGCGAAGGATTAACGGGACGATACTACGAGCAGTACTTC.

This clonotype was recorded many times. This sequence joins TRBV27 and TRBJ1-1; D call uncertain. The ends were cut back, 2 bases at V and 0 bases at J, with 4 bases in the middle. The germline CDR1 and CDR2 sequences are MNHEY and SMNVEV (reference sequence). CDR3 length: 13 residues. CDR3 in DNA: TGTGCCAGCAGTTTAACAATGAACACTGAAGCTTTCTTT. It yields the protein CASSLTMNTEAFF.

The rearrangement links TRBV28 to TRBJ2-2; D possibly corresponds to TRBD2 (6 bases). Trimming left V 5 bases short and J 6 bases short, with 13 bases between. This CDR3 has 14 amino acids. CDR1 is MDHEN and CDR2 is SYDVKM in the germline V gene. The CDR3 DNA reads as TGTGCCAGCAGTATCGGAGGGCCGTCCGGGGAGCTGTTTTTT. This gives the protein CASSIGGPSGELFF.

The chain combines TRBV20-1 with TRBJ2-7; weak D call: TRBD2 (6 bases). There are 16 residues in the CDR3. CDR1 and CDR2 from the germline V gene are DFQATT and SNEGSKA (reference sequence). Between the trimmed V and J ends, which lost 1 base and 0 bases, there was a span of 16 bases. CDR3 DNA: TGCAGTGCTAGAGGCCTGTTGAAGACTAGCTCCTACGAGCAGTACTTC. Encoded protein: CSARGLLKTSSYEQYF.

This clonotype was detected many times. This rearrangement joins TRBV28 to TRBJ1-1; 8 bases match TRBD1. Germline trimming cut 6 bases from V and 10 bases from J; bases unmatched to any gene: 7. Germline CDR1 is MDHEN and CDR2 is SYDVKM. The CDR3 has 12 residues. The CDR3 DNA follows: TGTGCCAGCAGCCCAGGACAGGGCGGAGCTTTCTTT. Translating gives CASSPGQGGAFF.

This clonotype came up many times. The rearrangement joins TRBV11-3 to TRBJ1-1; TRBD1 matches at 8 bases. In germline, CDR1 is SGHNT, CDR2 YENEEA. The CDR3 is made up of 16 amino acids. J was trimmed by 5 bases and V by 5 bases; bases with no gene match: 13. CDR3 in DNA: TGTGCCAGCAGCCCCGACGGACAGGGAGGTTCGACTGAAGCTTTCTTT. This gives the protein CASSPDGQGGSTEAFF.

This clonotype was found a few times. This CDR3 reads CASSQDDSSGANVLTF. CDR3 bases: TGCGCCAGCAGCCAAGACGACAGCTCTGGGGCCAACGTCCTGACTTTC. The J gene is TRBJ2-6, the V gene TRBV4-1, with D possibly being TRBD1 (5 bases). This CDR3 spans 16 amino acids. V lost 0 bases, J lost 0 bases, and 6 bases lay in between. Per germline, CDR1 MGHRA and CDR2 YSYEKL.

This clonotype occurred many times. V is TRBV20-1 and J is TRBJ2-7, with 7 nucleotides matching TRBD1. This CDR3 is built from 14 residues. CDR1 is DFQATT and CDR2 is SNEGSKA in the germline V gene (reference sequence). V was pared by 0 bases and J by 0 bases, with 2 bases of the junction left unmatched. CDR3 in amino acids: CSAREPGGSYEQYF. In DNA, the CDR3 is TGCAGTGCTAGAGAGCCAGGGGGCTCCTACGAGCAGTACTTC.

This clonotype was observed at least ten times. The rearrangement links TRBV7-9 to TRBJ2-3, with TRBD1 as a possible D gene (6 bases). The CDR3 runs 15 residues. Trimming cost V 5 bases and J 2 bases, with 14 bases left between them. CDR1 SEHNR and CDR2 FQNEAQ come from the germline V gene (reference sequence). CDR3: CASSPDREDTDTQYF. The CDR3 nucleotides are TGTGCCAGCAGCCCGGACAGAGAAGACACAGATACGCAGTATTTT.

This clonotype was seen repeatedly, ten times or more. V and J are TRBV28 and TRBJ1-2, with TRBD1 identical over 7 bases. Germline V lookup: CDR1 MDHEN, CDR2 SYDVKM. The CDR3 runs to 15 residues. Germline trimming cut 4 bases from V and 8 bases from J; bases unmatched to any gene: 13. This CDR3 reads CASSSLTGTRHGYTF. DNA of the CDR3: TGTGCCAGCAGTTCCCTGACAGGGACTAGACACGGCTACACCTTC.

The chain combines TRBV12-3 or TRBV12-4 with TRBJ1-2, with 7 nucleotides matching TRBD1. Trimming at V came to 5 bases and at J to 7 bases, leaving 7 bases not matched to a gene. This CDR3 region has 13 residues. Here the CDR3 DNA reads TGTGCCAGCAGTGTACAGGGGAAGTTTGGCTACACCTTC. Amino acids: CASSVQGKFGYTF.